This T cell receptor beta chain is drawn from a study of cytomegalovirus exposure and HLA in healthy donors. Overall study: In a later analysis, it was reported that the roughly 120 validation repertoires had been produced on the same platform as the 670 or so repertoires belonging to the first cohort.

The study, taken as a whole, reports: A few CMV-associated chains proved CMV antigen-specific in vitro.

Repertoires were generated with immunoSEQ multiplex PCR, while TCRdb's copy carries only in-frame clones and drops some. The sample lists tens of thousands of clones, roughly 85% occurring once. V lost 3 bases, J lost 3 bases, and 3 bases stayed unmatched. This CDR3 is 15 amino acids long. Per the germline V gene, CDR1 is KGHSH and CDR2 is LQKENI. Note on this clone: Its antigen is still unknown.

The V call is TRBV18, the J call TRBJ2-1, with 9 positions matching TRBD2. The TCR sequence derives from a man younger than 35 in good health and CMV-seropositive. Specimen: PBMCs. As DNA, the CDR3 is TGTGCCAGCTCACCGGGGACTAGCCTCTACAATGAGCAGTTCTTC. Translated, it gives CASSPGTSLYNEQFF.